These T cell receptor beta chains were read from a single sample in a study of T cells in narcolepsy. The protocol was immunoSEQ multiplex PCR, while the TCRdb copy is restricted to in-frame clones and leaves out a portion. The data hold some 15,000 clones, with less than 90% observed a single time. The sequenced sample was memory (CD45RA-) CD4+ T cells from blood. The receptors shown here come from a human donor in good health. The CDR3 runs from the conserved cysteine through the conserved F or W. A D gene is named only where the DNA matches it firmly. Expanded clones get a size class; other rows say once, few or many, or leave the size out.

TRBV6-6	.	TRBJ1-5	.	14	TGTGCCAGTGGGGGCGGGGTGGGCAATCAGCCCCAGCATTTT	CASGGGVGNQPQHF
TRBV18	TRBD2	TRBJ2-7	few	14	TGTGCCAGCTCAGAGACTAGCGGGAGGAGGGAGCAGTACTTC	CASSETSGRREQYF
TRBV18	.	TRBJ1-2	.	13	TGTGCCAGCTCAACCAGGGAAAACTATGGCTACACCTTC	CASSTRENYGYTF
TRBV18	TRBD1	TRBJ2-7	.	16	TGTGCCAGCTCACCAAATGGCAGGACAGGGGGCTCGGGGCAGTACTTC	CASSPNGRTGGSGQYF
TRBV4-1	.	TRBJ2-5	.	17	TGCGCCAGCAGCCAAGGTGAGGGTAGGGCGGTTCAAGAGACCCAGTACTTC	CASSQGEGRAVQETQYF
TRBV2	.	TRBJ1-3	.	15	TGTGCCAGCGCCCGACAGGTGGGATCTGGAAACACCATATATTTT	CASARQVGSGNTIYF
TRBV29-1	TRBD1	TRBJ1-2	.	11	TGCAGCGTCACCCTGACAGGGAGCTACACCTTC	CSVTLTGSYTF
TRBV6-5	.	TRBJ1-3	.	14	TGTGCCAGCAGACTACAGGGCTCTGGAAACACCATATATTTT	CASRLQGSGNTIYF
TRBV6-6	.	TRBJ1-5	.	15	TGTGCCAGCAGTTACTCGGCGGCGGAGAATCAGCCCCAGCATTTT	CASSYSAAENQPQHF
TRBV7-2	.	TRBJ2-3	.	13	TGTGCCAGCAGTTCCCAACTGCCAGATACGCAGTATTTT	CASSSQLPDTQYF
TRBV29-1	.	TRBJ1-2	.	13	TGCAGCGCCTCACAAGACGGGATCAATGGCTACACCTTC	CSASQDGINGYTF
TRBV5-5	.	TRBJ1-6	.	15	TGTGCCAGCAGCTTGGGTACAGGGAATAATTCACCCCTCCACTTT	CASSLGTGNNSPLHF
TRBV6-1	.	TRBJ1-1	.	13	TGTGCCAGCAGTGACAGAATGAACACTGAAGCTTTCTTT	CASSDRMNTEAFF
TRBV5-1	TRBD1	TRBJ2-3	.	17	TGCGCCAGCAGCAACCCCCAACCTGGGACAGGCGGAGATACGCAGTATTTT	CASSNPQPGTGGDTQYF
TRBV4-3	TRBD2	TRBJ2-1	.	18	TGCGCCAGCAGCCAAGTTGCTAGCGGGGGGGCCCCCCACAATGAGCAGTTCTTC	CASSQVASGGAPHNEQFF
TRBV5-1	.	TRBJ1-5	.	14	TGCGCCAGCAGCCGGGACGCCCGCAATCAGCCCCAGCATTTT	CASSRDARNQPQHF